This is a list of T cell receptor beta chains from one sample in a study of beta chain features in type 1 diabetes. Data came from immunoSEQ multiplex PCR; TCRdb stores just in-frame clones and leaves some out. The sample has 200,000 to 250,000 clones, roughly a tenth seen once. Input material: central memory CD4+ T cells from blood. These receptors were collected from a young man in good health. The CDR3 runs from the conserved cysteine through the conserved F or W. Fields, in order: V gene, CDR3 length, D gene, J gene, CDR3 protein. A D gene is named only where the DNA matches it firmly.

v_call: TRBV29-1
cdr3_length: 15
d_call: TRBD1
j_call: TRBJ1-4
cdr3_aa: CSVEDPTGAREKLFF

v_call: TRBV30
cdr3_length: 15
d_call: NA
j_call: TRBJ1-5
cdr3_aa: CAWSVAGGGISPQHF

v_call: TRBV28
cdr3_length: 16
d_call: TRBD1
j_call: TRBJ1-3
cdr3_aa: CASSTRTGAVGNTIYF

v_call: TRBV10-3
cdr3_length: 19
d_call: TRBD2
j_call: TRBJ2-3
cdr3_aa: CAIRHTPTSGRDGTDTQYF

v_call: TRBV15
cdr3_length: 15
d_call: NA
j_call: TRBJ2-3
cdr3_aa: CATSRGATPTDTQYF

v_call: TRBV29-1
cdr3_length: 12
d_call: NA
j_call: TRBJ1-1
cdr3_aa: CSVQGDYTEAFF

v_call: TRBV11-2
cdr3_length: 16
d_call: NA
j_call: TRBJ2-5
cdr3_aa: CASSLGASRGKETQYF

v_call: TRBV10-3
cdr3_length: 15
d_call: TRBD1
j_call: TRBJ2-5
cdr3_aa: CAISGSGTGQETQYF

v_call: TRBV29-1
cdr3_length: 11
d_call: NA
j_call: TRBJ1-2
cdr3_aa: CSVVGTRGYTF

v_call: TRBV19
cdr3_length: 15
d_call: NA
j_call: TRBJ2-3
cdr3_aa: CASSDQRKSPDTQYF

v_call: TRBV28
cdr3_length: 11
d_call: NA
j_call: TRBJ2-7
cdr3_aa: CASSPNDEQYF

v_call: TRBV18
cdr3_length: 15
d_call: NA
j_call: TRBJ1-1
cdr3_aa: CASSRSGPENTEAFF

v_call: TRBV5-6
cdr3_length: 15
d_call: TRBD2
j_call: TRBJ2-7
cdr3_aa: CASSLVTSDEQGQYF

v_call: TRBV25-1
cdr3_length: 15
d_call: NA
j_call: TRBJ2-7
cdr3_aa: CASSEYGGATYEQYF

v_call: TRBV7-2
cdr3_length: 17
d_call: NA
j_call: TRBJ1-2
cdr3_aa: CASSSGHQGWGNYGYTF

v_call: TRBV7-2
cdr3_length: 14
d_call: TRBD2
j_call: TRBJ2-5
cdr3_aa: CASTHLAGEETQYF

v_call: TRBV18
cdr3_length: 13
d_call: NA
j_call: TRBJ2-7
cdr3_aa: CASSLAERYEQYF

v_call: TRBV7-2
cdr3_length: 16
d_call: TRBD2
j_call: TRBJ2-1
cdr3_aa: CASSDTSGRVYNEQFF

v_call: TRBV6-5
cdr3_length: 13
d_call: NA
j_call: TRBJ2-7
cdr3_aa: CASGAGTNYEQYF

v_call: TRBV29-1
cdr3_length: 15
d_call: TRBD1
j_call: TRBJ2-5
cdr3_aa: CSVTTGTGSGETQYF

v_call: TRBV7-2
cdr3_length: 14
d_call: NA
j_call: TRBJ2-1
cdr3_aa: CASSSYRLGNEQFF

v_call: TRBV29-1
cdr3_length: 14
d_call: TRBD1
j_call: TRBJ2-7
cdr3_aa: CSVEGVQGSYEQYF

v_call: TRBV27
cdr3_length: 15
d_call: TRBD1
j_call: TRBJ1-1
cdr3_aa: CASRRTGFMNTEAFF

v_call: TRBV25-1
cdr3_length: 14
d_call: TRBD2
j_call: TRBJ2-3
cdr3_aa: CASTASGSGYTQYF

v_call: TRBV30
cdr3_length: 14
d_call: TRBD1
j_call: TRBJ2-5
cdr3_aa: CALTGVRLEETQYF

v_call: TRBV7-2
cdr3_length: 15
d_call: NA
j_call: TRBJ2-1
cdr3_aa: CASSPRTGNYNEQFF

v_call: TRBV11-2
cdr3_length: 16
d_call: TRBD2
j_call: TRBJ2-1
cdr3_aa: CASSLSLAGVYNEQFF

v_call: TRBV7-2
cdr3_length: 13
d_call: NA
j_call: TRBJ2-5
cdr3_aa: CASSLGRQETQYF